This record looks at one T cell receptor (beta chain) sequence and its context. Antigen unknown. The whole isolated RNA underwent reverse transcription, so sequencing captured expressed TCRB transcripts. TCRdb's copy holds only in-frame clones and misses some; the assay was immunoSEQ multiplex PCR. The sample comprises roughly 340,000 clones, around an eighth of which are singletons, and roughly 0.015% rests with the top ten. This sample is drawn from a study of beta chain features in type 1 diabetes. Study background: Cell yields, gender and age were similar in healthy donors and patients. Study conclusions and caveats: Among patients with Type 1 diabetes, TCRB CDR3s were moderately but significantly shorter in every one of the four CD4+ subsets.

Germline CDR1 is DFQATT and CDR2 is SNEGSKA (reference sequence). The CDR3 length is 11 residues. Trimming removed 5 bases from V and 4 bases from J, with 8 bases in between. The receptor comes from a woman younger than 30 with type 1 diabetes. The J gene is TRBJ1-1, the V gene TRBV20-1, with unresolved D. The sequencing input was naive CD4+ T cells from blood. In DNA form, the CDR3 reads TGCAGTGCTGGTACGGGCACTGAAGCTTTCTTT. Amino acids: CSAGTGTEAFF.